This T cell receptor (beta chain) was sequenced during a study of blood T cell repertoires in COVID-19. Study as a whole: Samples came from the United States, Italy and Spain, spanning acute and convalescent COVID-19.

Profiling relied on immunoSEQ multiplex PCR, and the TCRdb table lists in-frame clones only, not all of them. The data contain 270,000 or so clones, roughly 93% of them seen just once; the ten biggest clones take up under 3%. The CDR3 has 14 residues. CDR1 and CDR2 (germline): LGHDT, YNNKEL (reference sequence). V lost 5 bases, J lost 6 bases, and 8 bases stayed unmatched. This sequence joins TRBV3-1 (or the pseudogene TRBV3-2) and TRBJ2-5; 8 nucleotides line up with TRBD2. This TCR came from a middle-aged woman with acute COVID-19. Sequences were obtained from PBMCs or T cells enriched from blood (not recorded which). CDR3 in DNA: TGTGCCAGCAGCTCGGGAGGGCCGTTAAAGACCCAGTACTTC. As protein: CASSSGGPLKTQYF.